The 28 T cell receptor beta chains below all came from one sample that was sequenced in a study of blood T cell dynamics during melanoma immunotherapy. The time point: week 3, after first cycle of checkpoint inhibitor. Data came from immunoSEQ multiplex PCR; TCRdb stores just in-frame clones and leaves some out. The sample has over 10,000 clones; under 95% are singletons. The material sequenced was effector memory CD8+ T cells from blood, taken from a patient treated with checkpoint blockade. Every receptor here comes from a human donor with melanoma.

V usage is TRBV10-2 and J usage is TRBJ2-7, with 12 bases fitting TRBD1. The germline gives CDR1 WSHSY, CDR2 SAAADI. The CDR3 runs to 15 residues. After removal of 6 bases from V and 1 base from J, the junction contained 4 bases not matched to a gene. DNA of the CDR3: TGCGCCAGCAGGGAGGGACAGGGGGCATCCTACGAGCAGTACTTC. It codes for CASREGQGASYEQYF.

This chain joins TRBV19 and TRBJ2-1, with TRBD2 matching over 12 bases. Unmatched junction bases numbered 4, after V lost 6 bases and J lost 4 bases. The CDR3 covers 15 residues. Germline assignment: CDR1 LNHDA and CDR2 SQIVND (reference sequence). The CDR3 DNA is TGTGCCAGTAGCTCCGGGACTAGCGGGTACAATGAGCAGTTCTTC. This encodes CASSSGTSGYNEQFF.

The chain's CDR3 is CASSIGGFDTQYF. The CDR3 bases are TGTGCCAGTAGTATAGGAGGGTTCGATACGCAGTATTTT. The chain links TRBV19 to TRBJ2-3; perhaps TRBD2 as D (5 bases). Germline CDR1 LNHDA, CDR2 SQIVND (reference sequence). V was cut by 1 base and J by 6 bases, with 8 bases left in between. The CDR3 sequence is 13 residues long.

This chain uses TRBV5-4 with TRBJ2-7; a weak D match, TRBD2 (5 bases). Germline V lookup: CDR1 SGHNT, CDR2 YYREEE (reference sequence). V was pared by 4 bases and J by 2 bases, with 10 bases between. The CDR3 totals 13 residues. The CDR3 reads CASSPDYAYEQYF. In DNA, the CDR3 is TGTGCCAGCAGCCCTGACTACGCCTACGAGCAGTACTTC. Supplemented by reference TRBV5-4 and TRBJ2-7, the full variable domain reads ETGVTQSPTHLIKTRGQQVTLRCSSQSGHNTVSWYQQALGQGPQFIFQYYREEENGRGNFPPRFSGLQFPNYSSELNVNALELDDSALYLCASSPDYAYEQYFGPGTRLTVT.

The rearrangement joins TRBV9 to TRBJ2-1; perhaps TRBD2 as D (6 bases). This CDR3 is 16 amino acids long. V was pared by 4 bases and J by 11 bases, with 25 bases between. The germline gives CDR1 SGDLS, CDR2 YYNGEE. The DNA of the CDR3 is TGTGCCAGCAGCTCCCACGTTGTAGATAATAGCGGCAAGCAGTTCTTC. Protein product: CASSSHVVDNSGKQFF.

This chain uses TRBV7-6 with TRBJ2-7; 9 nucleotides line up with TRBD2. From germline, CDR1 is SGHVS and CDR2 FNYEAQ. The ends lost 5 bases at V and 4 bases at J; junction bases unmatched: 9. This CDR3 contains 15 residues. The chain's CDR3 is CASSPHPSGTYEQYF. The CDR3 DNA sequence: TGTGCCAGCAGCCCCCATCCTAGCGGGACGTACGAGCAGTACTTC. Using reference TRBV7-6 and TRBJ2-7 for the parts outside the CDR3, the full variable domain is GAGVSQSPRYKVTKRGQDVALRCDPISGHVSLYWYRQALGQGPEFLTYFNYEAQQDKSGLPNDRFSAERPEGSISTLTIQRTEQRDSAMYRCASSPHPSGTYEQYFGPGTRLTVT.

This chain links TRBV9 with TRBJ1-2, with a weak D call TRBD1 (5 bases). The CDR3 is 14 amino acids. Germline CDR1 and CDR2: SGDLS and YYNGEE. The V and J ends lost 0 bases and 4 bases respectively, with 10 bases between them. Here the CDR3 DNA reads TGTGCCAGCAGCGTAGGAGGGGCCGGCTATGGCTACACCTTC. Its protein is CASSVGGAGYGYTF.

The chain is built from TRBV6-1 and TRBJ2-7; D possibly corresponds to TRBD1 (5 bases). Germline CDR1 MNHNS, CDR2 SASEGT. Trimming removed 0 bases at V and 4 bases at J, with 13 bases between. The CDR3 is 15 residues long. The CDR3 spells CASSEALGVTYEQYF. CDR3 DNA: TGTGCCAGCAGTGAAGCGTTAGGGGTAACGTACGAGCAGTACTTC.

This chain connects TRBV14 to TRBJ1-3; D call uncertain. The CDR3 loop spans 15 amino acids. Trimming shortened V by 0 bases and J by 3 bases, and 9 bases separated the two germline ends. The V gene's germline CDR1 is SGHDN and CDR2 FVKESK. As DNA, the CDR3 is TGTGCCAGCAGCCAAGATCGGATAGGTGGAAACACCATATATTTT. Amino acid sequence: CASSQDRIGGNTIYF.

V and J are TRBV4-1 and TRBJ1-1; the D is unclear. V dropped 1 base and J dropped 1 base, with 10 bases sitting between them. Germline V gene data show CDR1 as MGHRA and CDR2 as YSYEKL. This CDR3 spans 15 amino acids. CDR3: CASSQAASPNTEAFF. The CDR3 coding sequence is TGCGCCAGCAGCCAAGCCGCCAGCCCGAACACTGAAGCTTTCTTT.

The rearrangement uses TRBV19 and TRBJ2-5, with 13 positions matching TRBD2. Germline CDR1 and CDR2: LNHDA and SQIVND (reference sequence). The CDR3 has 15 amino acids. V was pared by 6 bases and J by 3 bases, with 4 bases of the junction left unmatched. The CDR3 sequence is CASSWGTSGKETQYF. CDR3 bases: TGTGCCAGTAGCTGGGGGACTAGCGGGAAAGAGACCCAGTACTTC.

The chain carries TRBV19 and TRBJ2-7; D perhaps matches TRBD2 (6 bases). V dropped 6 bases and J dropped 4 bases, with 16 bases sitting between them. Germline V gene sequence: CDR1 LNHDA, CDR2 SQIVND (reference sequence). The length of the CDR3 is 14 residues. The DNA of the CDR3 is TGTGCCAGTAGCCCCGGGTCGGGAGTTTACGAGCAGTACTTC. It translates to CASSPGSGVYEQYF.

The chain employs TRBV19 and TRBJ2-1, with 15 bases aligning to TRBD2. Trimming removed 3 bases from V and 3 bases from J; junction bases left unmatched: 9. Germline CDR1 LNHDA, CDR2 SQIVND (reference sequence). The CDR3 totals 19 residues. The DNA of the CDR3 is TGTGCCAGTAGTATTCCAGGACTAGCGGGAGGGCCCCACTACAATGAGCAGTTCTTC. It codes for CASSIPGLAGGPHYNEQFF.

This chain links TRBV19 with TRBJ2-1; 10 bases fit TRBD2. The germline V gene has CDR1 LNHDA and CDR2 SQIVND (reference sequence). CDR3 length equals 15 residues. V shed 5 bases and J 2 bases; nucleotides not matched to a gene: 3. The CDR3 reads CASSPGTSAYNEQFF. The CDR3 nucleotides read TGTGCCAGTAGTCCCGGGACTAGCGCCTACAATGAGCAGTTCTTC.

The V gene is TRBV5-1, the J gene TRBJ2-7; 7 nucleotides agree with TRBD1. The J segment lost 10 bases and the V segment lost 0 bases, leaving 19 bases of the junction unmatched. The CDR3 consists of 17 residues. Looked up from germline, CDR1 is SGHRS and CDR2 is YFSETQ. The CDR3 nucleotides read TGCGCCAGCAGCTTGGCCCCCGGGACAGCATCAAACTACGGCCAGTACTTC. Translation gives CASSLAPGTASNYGQYF. Full variable domain (remainder filled in from reference TRBV5-1 and TRBJ2-7): KAGVTQTPRYLIKTRGQQVTLSCSPISGHRSVSWYQQTPGQGLQFLFEYFSETQRNKGNFPGRFSGRQFSNSRSEMNVSTLELGDSALYLCASSLAPGTASNYGQYFGPGTRLTVT.

The chain recombines TRBV27 with TRBJ2-7; perhaps TRBD1 as D (6 bases). V lost 5 bases and J lost 2, with 10 bases in between. Germline V gene data show CDR1 as MNHEY and CDR2 as SMNVEV (reference sequence). CDR3 length: 13 residues. CDR3 residues: CASSRTAAYEQYF. The CDR3, as DNA: TGTGCCAGCAGTAGGACAGCAGCCTACGAGCAGTACTTC.

V and J are TRBV2 and TRBJ1-2, with unresolved D. From germline, CDR1 is SNHLY and CDR2 FYNNEI. Trimming shortened V by 11 bases and J by 2 bases, and 12 bases separated the two germline ends. The CDR3 extends over 12 amino acids. The CDR3 spells CAQVHSNYGYTF. CDR3 coding DNA: TGTGCCCAGGTGCACTCCAACTATGGCTACACCTTC.

The chain recombines TRBV10-3 with TRBJ2-7, with 8 bases identical to TRBD2. CDR3 length equals 14 residues. Germline values: CDR1 ENHRY, CDR2 SYGVKD. V lost 8 bases, J lost 6 bases, and 12 bases stayed unmatched. The CDR3 coding sequence is TGTGCCATCGAGGTCGGGGGGGGCCTTGGCGAGCAGTACTTC. Translated: CAIEVGGGLGEQYF.

The chain joins TRBV27 to TRBJ2-3, with a weak D call TRBD2 (6 bases). The CDR3 contains 13 residues. Trimming took off 3 bases at V and 6 bases at J, with 10 bases between the two ends. CDR1 and CDR2 (germline): MNHEY, SMNVEV (reference sequence). CDR3 region: CASSFGGLDTQYF. The CDR3 nucleotides are TGTGCCAGCAGTTTCGGGGGACTTGATACGCAGTATTTT.

Worth noting for this clone: At one end, the junction sequence differs from germline, possibly due to a read error. This rearrangement joins TRBV13 to TRBJ1-1; D might be TRBD1 (5 bases). The CDR3 is made up of 13 amino acids. Germline V gives CDR1 PRHDT, CDR2 FYEKMQ (reference sequence). Written as DNA, the CDR3 is TGCGCCAGCAGCCATGACAGAAACACTGAAGCTTTCTTT. Encoded protein: CASSHDRNTEAFF.

This chain uses TRBV29-1 with TRBJ1-1, with TRBD1 as a possible D gene (5 bases). From germline, CDR1 is SQVTM and CDR2 ANQGSEA. The CDR3 is 13 amino acids. Trimming took off 8 bases at V and 6 bases at J, with 19 bases between the two ends. The CDR3 loop is CSSAPGTYPEAFF. The DNA of the CDR3 is TGCAGCTCAGCACCCGGGACTTACCCTGAAGCTTTCTTT.

The CDR3: CASSRGGGGTDTQYF. Here the CDR3 DNA reads TGTGCCAGCAGTCGCGGGGGCGGTGGCACAGATACGCAGTATTTT. The chain recombines TRBV6-5 with TRBJ2-3, with D possibly matching TRBD2 (7 bases). In germline, CDR1 is MNHEY, CDR2 SVGAGI. The CDR3 totals 15 residues. The V and J ends lost 5 bases and 1 base respectively, with 13 bases between them.

The chain recombines TRBV2 with TRBJ2-1; D might be TRBD2 (6 bases). Trimming took 11 bases from V and 4 from J, leaving 12 bases between them. This CDR3 spans 12 amino acids. CDR1 is SNHLY and CDR2 is FYNNEI in the germline V gene. The CDR3 DNA follows: TGTGCCGGCCGGGAGATTTACAATGAGCAGTTCTTC. Protein product: CAGREIYNEQFF.

This clone was picked up one time. The chain uses TRBV2 and TRBJ1-1; 8 bases are shared with TRBD1. With 6 bases clipped from V and 6 bases from J, the junction kept 12 bases outside the gene matches. This CDR3 has 15 amino acids. Germline V CDR1 and CDR2: SNHLY, FYNNEI. In DNA, the CDR3 is TGTGCCAGCAGGGATCAACAGGGGGGGGGTCCTGAAGCTTTCTTT. This encodes CASRDQQGGGPEAFF.

The chain employs TRBV27 and TRBJ2-5; D is tentatively TRBD1 or TRBD2 (5 bases each). Trimming stripped 3 bases from V and 11 bases from J, with 22 bases between. CDR3 length: 15 residues. The germline CDR1 and CDR2 sequences are MNHEY and SMNVEV (reference sequence). CDR3 sequence reads: CASSFHQGSPGEQYF. The CDR3 nucleotides are TGTGCCAGCAGTTTCCACCAGGGCTCCCCCGGGGAGCAGTACTTC.

The V gene is TRBV4-1, the J gene TRBJ2-7, with a tentative D call TRBD1 (5 bases). The ends were cut back, 1 base at V and 2 bases at J, with 12 bases in the middle. The CDR3 extends over 15 amino acids. Germline values: CDR1 MGHRA, CDR2 YSYEKL. As DNA, the CDR3 is TGCGCCAGCAGCCAAGGTGTAAGGGGTGCCTACGAGCAGTACTTC. Translated: CASSQGVRGAYEQYF.

The chain combines TRBV13 with TRBJ1-1; TRBD1 might be the D (5 bases). CDR1 is PRHDT and CDR2 is FYEKMQ in the germline V gene (reference sequence). V was trimmed by 7 bases and J by 4 bases, leaving 13 bases between them. CDR3 size: 13 residues. The CDR3 DNA reads TGTGCCAGCACAATGTGGGGGAGCACTGAAGCTTTCTTT. Translated, it gives CASTMWGSTEAFF.

This rearrangement joins TRBV5-4 to TRBJ2-2, with unresolved D. From germline, CDR1 is SGHNT and CDR2 YYREEE (reference sequence). With 2 bases removed from V and 3 bases from J, the gap between germline ends came to 2 bases. The CDR3 is 12 amino acids. CDR3 residues: CASSFDTGELFF. The CDR3, as DNA: TGTGCCAGCAGCTTCGACACCGGGGAGCTGTTTTTT. Together with reference TRBV5-4 and TRBJ2-2, the CDR3 gives the full variable domain: ETGVTQSPTHLIKTRGQQVTLRCSSQSGHNTVSWYQQALGQGPQFIFQYYREEENGRGNFPPRFSGLQFPNYSSELNVNALELDDSALYLCASSFDTGELFFGEGSRLTVL.